This T cell receptor (beta chain) was documented in a study of shared clonotypes between healthy human individuals. This clone showed up just once. Genomic DNA from each subset was divided evenly over several immunoSEQ plates. Libraries were prepared by immunoSEQ multiplex PCR; TCRdb keeps only in-frame clonotypes and omits some of them. Here the sample spans about 1.1 million clones, 75% to 85% being singletons. The V gene's germline CDR1 is KGHSH and CDR2 LQKENI. Trimming cost V 10 bases and J 9 bases, with 7 bases left between them. The CDR3 runs to 9 residues. This chain joins TRBV18 and TRBJ1-5; unclear D gene. Sequencing input: memory CD4+ T cells from PBMCs. Subset of the sample: CD45RA-negative fraction. The receptor was isolated from a man between 18 and 35 years old in good health. Some clones in this sample may be carry-over from other donors' samples. DNA of the CDR3: TGTGCCACCCCGTTGCCCCAGCATTTT. As protein: CATPLPQHF.